Sequencing of this TCR beta chain was carried out in a study of graft-versus-host responses after intestinal transplantation. Trimming stripped 0 bases from V and 4 bases from J, with 12 bases between. Germline CDR1 reads LGHNA; CDR2 reads YSLEER. The CDR3 runs to 15 residues. Libraries were prepared by immunoSEQ multiplex PCR; TCRdb keeps only in-frame clonotypes and omits some of them. Among about 70,000 clones, 90% were seen once, and the ten largest hold about 4.3%. Regarding this clone: Antigen specificity is unknown.

Here the sequenced sample was unstimulated CD8+ T cells sorted from spleen or lymph node cells, taken before transplant. V and J are TRBV4-3 and TRBJ1-2; no clear D gene. The source of this sequence is a human donor who was the organ donor for an intestinal transplant. CDR3 bases: TGCGCCAGCAGCCAAGAGCCCAGGTCCATCTATGGCTACACCTTC. The encoded protein is CASSQEPRSIYGYTF.